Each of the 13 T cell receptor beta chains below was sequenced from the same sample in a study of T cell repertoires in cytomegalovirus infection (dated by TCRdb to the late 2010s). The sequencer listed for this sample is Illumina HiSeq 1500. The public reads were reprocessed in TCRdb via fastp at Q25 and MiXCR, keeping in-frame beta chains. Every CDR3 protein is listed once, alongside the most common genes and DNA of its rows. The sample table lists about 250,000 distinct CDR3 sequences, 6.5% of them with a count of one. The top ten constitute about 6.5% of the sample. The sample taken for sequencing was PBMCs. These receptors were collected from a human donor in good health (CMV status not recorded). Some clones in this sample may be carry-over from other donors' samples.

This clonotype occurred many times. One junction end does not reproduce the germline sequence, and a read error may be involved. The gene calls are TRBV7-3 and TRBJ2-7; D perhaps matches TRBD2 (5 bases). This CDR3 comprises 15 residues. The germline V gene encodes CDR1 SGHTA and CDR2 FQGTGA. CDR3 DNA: TGTGCCAGCAGCGTAACCGGGGAAAGGACCTACGAGCAGTACTTC. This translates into CASSVTGERTYEQYF.

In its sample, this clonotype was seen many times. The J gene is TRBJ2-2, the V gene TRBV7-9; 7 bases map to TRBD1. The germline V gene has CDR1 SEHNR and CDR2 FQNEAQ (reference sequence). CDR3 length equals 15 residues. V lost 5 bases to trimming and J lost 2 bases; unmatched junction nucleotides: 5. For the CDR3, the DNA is TGTGCCAGCAGCATGGGACAGATCAACACCGGGGAGCTGTTTTTT. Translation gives CASSMGQINTGELFF. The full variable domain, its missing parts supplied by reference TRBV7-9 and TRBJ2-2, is DTGVSQNPRHKITKRGQNVTFRCDPISEHNRLYWYRQTLGQGPEFLTYFQNEAQLEKSRLLSDRFSAERPKGSFSTLEIQRTEQGDSAMYLCASSMGQINTGELFFGEGSRLTVL.

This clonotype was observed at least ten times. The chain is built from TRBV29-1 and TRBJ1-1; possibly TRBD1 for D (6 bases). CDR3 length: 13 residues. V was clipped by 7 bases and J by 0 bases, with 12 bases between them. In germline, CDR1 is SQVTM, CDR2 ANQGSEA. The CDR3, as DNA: TGCAGCGCCAACCGGGACATGAACACTGAAGCTTTCTTT. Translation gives CSANRDMNTEAFF.

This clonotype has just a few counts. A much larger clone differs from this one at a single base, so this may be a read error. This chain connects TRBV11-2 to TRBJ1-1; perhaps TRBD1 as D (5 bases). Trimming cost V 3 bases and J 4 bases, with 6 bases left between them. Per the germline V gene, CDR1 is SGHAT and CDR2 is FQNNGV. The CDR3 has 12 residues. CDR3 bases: TGTGCCAGCAGCTTCAGGGCCACTGAAGCTTTCTTT. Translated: CASSFRATEAFF.

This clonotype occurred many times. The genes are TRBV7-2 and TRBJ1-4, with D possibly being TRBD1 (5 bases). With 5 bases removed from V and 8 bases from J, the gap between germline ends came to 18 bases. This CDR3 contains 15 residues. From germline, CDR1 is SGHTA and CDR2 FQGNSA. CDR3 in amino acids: CASSARLGANEKLFF. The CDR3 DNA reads TGTGCCAGCAGCGCCCGACTTGGGGCAAACGAAAAACTGTTTTTT.

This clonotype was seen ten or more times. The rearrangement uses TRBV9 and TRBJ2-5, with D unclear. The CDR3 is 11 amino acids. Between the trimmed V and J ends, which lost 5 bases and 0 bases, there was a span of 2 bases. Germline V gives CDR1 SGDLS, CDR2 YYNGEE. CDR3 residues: CASRDQETQYF. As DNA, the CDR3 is TGTGCCAGCAGAGACCAAGAGACCCAGTACTTC. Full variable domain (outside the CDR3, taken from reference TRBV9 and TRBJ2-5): DSGVTQTPKHLITATGQRVTLRCSPRSGDLSVYWYQQSLDQGLQFLIQYYNGEERAKGNILERFSAQQFPDLHSELNLSSLELGDSALYFCASRDQETQYFGPGTRLLVL.

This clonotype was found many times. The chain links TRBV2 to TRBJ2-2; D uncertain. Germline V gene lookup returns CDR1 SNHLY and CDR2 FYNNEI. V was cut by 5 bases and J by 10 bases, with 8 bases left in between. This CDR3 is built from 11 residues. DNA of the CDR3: TGTGCCAGCAGTCCGGGTCTGGAGCTGTTTTTT. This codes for CASSPGLELFF.

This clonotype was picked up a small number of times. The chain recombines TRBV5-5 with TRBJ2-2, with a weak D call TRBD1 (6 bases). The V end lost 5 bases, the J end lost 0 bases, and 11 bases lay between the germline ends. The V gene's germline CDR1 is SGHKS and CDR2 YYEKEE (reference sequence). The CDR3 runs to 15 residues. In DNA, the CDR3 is TGTGCCAGCAGTTTCGGACAGTCGAACACCGGGGAGCTGTTTTTT. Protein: CASSFGQSNTGELFF.

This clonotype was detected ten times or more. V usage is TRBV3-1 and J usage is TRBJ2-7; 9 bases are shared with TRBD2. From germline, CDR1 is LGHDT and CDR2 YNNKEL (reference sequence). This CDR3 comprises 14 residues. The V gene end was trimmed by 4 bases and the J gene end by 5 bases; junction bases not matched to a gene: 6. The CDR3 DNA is TGTGCCAGCAGCCTCTCAGCGGGGGGCGACGAGCAGTACTTC. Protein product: CASSLSAGGDEQYF.

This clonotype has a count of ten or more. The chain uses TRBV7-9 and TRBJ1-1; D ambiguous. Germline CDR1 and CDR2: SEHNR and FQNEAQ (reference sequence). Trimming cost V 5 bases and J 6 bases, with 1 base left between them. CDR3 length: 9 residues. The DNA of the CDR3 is TGTGCCAGCAGCCCTGAAGCTTTCTTT. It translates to CASSPEAFF.

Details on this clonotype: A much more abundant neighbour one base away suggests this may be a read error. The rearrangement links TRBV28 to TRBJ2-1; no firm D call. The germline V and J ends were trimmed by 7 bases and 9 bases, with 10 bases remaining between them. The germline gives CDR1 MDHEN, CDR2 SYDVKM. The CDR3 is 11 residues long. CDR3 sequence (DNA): TGTGCCAGCACCGCAAACAGTGAGCAGTTCTTC. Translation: CASTANSEQFF.

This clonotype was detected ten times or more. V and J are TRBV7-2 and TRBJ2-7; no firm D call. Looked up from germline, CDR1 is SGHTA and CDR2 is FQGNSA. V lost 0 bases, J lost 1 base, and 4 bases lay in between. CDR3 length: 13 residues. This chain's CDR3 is CASSLAGSYEQYF. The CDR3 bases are TGTGCCAGCAGCTTAGCGGGATCCTACGAGCAGTACTTC.

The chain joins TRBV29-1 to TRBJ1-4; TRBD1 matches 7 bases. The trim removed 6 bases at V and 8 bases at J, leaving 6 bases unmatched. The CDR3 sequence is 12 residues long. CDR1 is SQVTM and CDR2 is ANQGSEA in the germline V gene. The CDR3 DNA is TGCAGCGTATCGACAGGGATGGAAAAACTGTTTTTT. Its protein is CSVSTGMEKLFF.